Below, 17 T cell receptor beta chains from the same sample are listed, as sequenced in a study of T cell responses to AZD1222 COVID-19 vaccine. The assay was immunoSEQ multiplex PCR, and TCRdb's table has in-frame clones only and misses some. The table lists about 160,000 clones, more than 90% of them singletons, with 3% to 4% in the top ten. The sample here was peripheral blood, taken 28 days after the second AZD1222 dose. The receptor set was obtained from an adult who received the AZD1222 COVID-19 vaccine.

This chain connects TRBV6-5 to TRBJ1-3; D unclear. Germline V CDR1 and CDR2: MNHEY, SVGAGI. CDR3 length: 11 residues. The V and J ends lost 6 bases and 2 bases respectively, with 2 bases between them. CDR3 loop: CASRAGNTIYF. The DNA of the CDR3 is TGTGCCAGCAGGGCTGGAAACACCATATATTTT.

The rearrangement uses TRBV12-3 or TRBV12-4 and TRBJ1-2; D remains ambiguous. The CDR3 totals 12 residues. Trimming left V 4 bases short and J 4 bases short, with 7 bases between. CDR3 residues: CASSYSLYGYTF. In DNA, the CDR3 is TGTGCCAGCAGTTACAGCCTCTATGGCTACACCTTC.

DNA of the CDR3: TGTGCCAGCATCGCTGACAGGGGGAACACTGAAGCTTTCTTT. It yields the protein CASIADRGNTEAFF. The rearrangement uses TRBV6-5 and TRBJ1-1; 8 positions match TRBD1. CDR3 length: 14 amino acids. Trimming took 7 bases from V and 1 from J; bases not matched to a gene: 5. The germline V gene has CDR1 MNHEY and CDR2 SVGAGI.

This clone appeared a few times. In DNA, the CDR3 is TGTGCCAGCAGACTGACCCAGAGCACCGGGGAGCTGTTTTTT. It specifies CASRLTQSTGELFF. The chain uses TRBV7-6 and TRBJ2-2, with D unclear. In germline, CDR1 is SGHVS, CDR2 FNYEAQ. The CDR3 has 14 amino acids. V lost 6 bases and J 4 bases, leaving 12 bases between the germline ends.

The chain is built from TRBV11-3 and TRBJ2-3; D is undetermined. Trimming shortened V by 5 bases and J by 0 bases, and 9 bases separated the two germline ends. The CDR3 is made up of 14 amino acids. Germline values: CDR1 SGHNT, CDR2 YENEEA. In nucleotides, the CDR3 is TGTGCCAGCAGCCCCCAGTATAGCACAGATACGCAGTATTTT. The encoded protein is CASSPQYSTDTQYF.

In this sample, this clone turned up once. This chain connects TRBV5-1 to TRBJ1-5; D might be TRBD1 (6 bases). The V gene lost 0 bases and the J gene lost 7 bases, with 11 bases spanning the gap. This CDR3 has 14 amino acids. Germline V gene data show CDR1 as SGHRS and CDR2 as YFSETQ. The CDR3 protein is CASSLEGGNQPQHF. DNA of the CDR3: TGCGCCAGCAGCTTGGAGGGGGGAAACCAGCCCCAGCATTTT. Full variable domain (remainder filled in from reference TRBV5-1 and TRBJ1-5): KAGVTQTPRYLIKTRGQQVTLSCSPISGHRSVSWYQQTPGQGLQFLFEYFSETQRNKGNFPGRFSGRQFSNSRSEMNVSTLELGDSALYLCASSLEGGNQPQHFGDGTRLSIL.

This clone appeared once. In DNA, the CDR3 is TGTGCCAGCAGCTTAGCCTCGGGCTATGGCTACACCTTC. Its translation is CASSLASGYGYTF. The genes are TRBV11-2 and TRBJ1-2; D is undetermined. Trimming cost V 1 base and J 4 bases, with 7 bases left between them. The CDR3 covers 13 residues. Germline V gene data show CDR1 as SGHAT and CDR2 as FQNNGV.

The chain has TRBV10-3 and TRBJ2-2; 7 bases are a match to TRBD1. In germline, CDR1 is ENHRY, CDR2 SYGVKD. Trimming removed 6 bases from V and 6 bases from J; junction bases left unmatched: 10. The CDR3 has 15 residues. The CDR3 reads CAIRSETGLAGELFF. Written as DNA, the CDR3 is TGTGCCATCAGGTCGGAGACAGGGCTGGCCGGGGAGCTGTTTTTT.

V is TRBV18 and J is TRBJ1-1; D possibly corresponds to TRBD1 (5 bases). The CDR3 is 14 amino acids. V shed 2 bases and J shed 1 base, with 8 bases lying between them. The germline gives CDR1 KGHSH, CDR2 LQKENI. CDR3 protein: CASSPYTGNTEAFF. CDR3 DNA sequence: TGTGCCAGCTCACCATACACAGGGAACACTGAAGCTTTCTTT.

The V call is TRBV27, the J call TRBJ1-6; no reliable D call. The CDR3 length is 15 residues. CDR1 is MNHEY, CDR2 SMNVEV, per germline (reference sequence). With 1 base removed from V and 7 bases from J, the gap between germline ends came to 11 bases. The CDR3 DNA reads TGTGCCAGCAGTTTATTCGGCCAGGAAAATTCACCCCTCCACTTT. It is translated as CASSLFGQENSPLHF.

CDR3 residues: CASSAGLAANTGELFF. CDR3 coding DNA: TGTGCCAGCAGCGCGGGACTAGCGGCGAACACCGGGGAGCTGTTTTTT. The rearrangement links TRBV7-3 to TRBJ2-2, with 11 nucleotides matching TRBD2. The germline V gene encodes CDR1 SGHTA and CDR2 FQGTGA. J was trimmed by 0 bases and V by 5 bases; bases with no gene match: 2. CDR3 size: 16 residues. Drawing the rest from reference TRBV7-3 and TRBJ2-2, the complete variable domain is GAGVSQTPSNKVTEKGKYVELRCDPISGHTALYWYRQSLGQGPEFLIYFQGTGAADDSGLPNDRFFAVRPEGSVSTLKIQRTERGDSAVYLCASSAGLAANTGELFFGEGSRLTVL.

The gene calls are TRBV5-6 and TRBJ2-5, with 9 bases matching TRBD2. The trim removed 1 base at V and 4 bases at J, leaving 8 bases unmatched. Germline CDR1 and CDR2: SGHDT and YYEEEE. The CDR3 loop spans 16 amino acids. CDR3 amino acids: CASSLLASGMIETQYF. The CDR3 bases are TGTGCCAGCAGCTTGTTGGCTAGCGGGATGATAGAGACCCAGTACTTC.

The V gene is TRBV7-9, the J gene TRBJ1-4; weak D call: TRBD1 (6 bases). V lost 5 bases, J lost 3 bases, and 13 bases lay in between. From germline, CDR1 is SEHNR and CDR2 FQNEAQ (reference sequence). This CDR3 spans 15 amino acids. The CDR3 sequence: CASSPPGAPNEKLFF. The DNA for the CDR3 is TGTGCCAGCAGCCCCCCGGGGGCACCTAATGAAAAACTGTTTTTT.

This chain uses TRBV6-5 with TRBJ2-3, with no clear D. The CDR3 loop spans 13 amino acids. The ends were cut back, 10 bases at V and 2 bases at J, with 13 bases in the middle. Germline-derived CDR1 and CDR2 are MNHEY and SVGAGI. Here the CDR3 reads CATSRGNTDTQYF. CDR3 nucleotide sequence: TGTGCCACATCCCGCGGCAACACAGATACGCAGTATTTT.

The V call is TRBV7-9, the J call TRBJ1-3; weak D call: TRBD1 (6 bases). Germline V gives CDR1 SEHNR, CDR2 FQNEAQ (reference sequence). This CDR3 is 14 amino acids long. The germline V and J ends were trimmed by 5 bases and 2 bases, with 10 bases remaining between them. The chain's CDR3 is CASSRGGTGNTIYF. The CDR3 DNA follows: TGTGCCAGCAGCCGAGGGGGAACTGGAAACACCATATATTTT.

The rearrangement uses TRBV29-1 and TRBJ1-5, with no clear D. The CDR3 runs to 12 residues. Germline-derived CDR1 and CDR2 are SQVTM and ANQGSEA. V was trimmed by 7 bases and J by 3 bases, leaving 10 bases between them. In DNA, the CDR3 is TGCAGCGCGGGGTATATCAATCAGCCCCAGCATTTT. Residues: CSAGYINQPQHF.

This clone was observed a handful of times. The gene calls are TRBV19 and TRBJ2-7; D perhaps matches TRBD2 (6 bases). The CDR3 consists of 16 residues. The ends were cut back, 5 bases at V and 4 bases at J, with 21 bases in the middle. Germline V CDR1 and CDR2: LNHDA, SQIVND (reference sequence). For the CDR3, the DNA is TGTGCCAGTAGTTTGGGTGATGGTAGTGGGGGGTACGAGCAGTACTTC. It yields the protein CASSLGDGSGGYEQYF.